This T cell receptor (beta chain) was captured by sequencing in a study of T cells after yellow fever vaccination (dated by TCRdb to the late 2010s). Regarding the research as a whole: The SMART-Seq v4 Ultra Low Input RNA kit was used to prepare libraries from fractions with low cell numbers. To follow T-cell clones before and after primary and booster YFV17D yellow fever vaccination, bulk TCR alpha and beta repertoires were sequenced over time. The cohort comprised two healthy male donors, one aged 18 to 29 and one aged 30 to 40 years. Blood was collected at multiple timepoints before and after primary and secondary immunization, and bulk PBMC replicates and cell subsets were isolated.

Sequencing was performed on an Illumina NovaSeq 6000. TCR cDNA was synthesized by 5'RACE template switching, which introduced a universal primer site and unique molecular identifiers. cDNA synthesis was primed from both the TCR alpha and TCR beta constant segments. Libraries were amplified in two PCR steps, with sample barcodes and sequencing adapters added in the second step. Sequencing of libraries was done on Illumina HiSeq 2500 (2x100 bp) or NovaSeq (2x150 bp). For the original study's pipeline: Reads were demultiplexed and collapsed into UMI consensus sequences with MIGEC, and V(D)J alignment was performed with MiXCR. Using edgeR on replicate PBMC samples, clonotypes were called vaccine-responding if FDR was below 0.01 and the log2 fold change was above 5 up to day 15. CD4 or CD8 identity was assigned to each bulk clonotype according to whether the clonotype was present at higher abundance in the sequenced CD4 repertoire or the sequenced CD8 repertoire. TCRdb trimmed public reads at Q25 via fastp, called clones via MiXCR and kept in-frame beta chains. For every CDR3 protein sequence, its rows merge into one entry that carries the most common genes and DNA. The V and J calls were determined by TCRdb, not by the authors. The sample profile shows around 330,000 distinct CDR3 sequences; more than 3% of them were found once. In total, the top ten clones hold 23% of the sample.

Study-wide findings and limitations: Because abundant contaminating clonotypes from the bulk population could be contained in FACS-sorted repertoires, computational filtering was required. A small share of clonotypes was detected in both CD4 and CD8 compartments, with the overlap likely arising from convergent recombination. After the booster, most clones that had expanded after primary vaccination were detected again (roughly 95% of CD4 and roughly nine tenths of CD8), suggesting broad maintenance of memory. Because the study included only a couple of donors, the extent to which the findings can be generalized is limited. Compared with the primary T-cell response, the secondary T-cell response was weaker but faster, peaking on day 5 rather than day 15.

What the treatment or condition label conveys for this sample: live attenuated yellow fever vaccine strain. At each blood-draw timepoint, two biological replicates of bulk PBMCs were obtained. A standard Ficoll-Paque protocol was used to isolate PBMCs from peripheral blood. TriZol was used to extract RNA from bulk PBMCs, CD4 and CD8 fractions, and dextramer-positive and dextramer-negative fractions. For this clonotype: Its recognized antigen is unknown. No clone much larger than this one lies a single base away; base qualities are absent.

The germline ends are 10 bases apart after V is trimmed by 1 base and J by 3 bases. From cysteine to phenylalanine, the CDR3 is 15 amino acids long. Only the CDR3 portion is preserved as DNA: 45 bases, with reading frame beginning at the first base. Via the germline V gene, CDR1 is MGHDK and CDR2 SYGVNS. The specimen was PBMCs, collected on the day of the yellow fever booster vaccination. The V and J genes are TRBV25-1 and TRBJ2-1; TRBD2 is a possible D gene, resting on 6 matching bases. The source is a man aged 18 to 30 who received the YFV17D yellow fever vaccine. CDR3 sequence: CASSEFRGDYNEQFF. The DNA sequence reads TGTGCCAGCAGTGAATTTCGCGGGGACTACAATGAGCAGTTCTTC. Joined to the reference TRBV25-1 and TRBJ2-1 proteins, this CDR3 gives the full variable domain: EADIYQTPRYLVIGTGKKITLECSQTMGHDKMYWYQQDPGMELHLIHYSYGVNSTEKGDLSSESTVSRIRTEHFPLTLESARPSHTSQYLCASSEFRGDYNEQFFGPGTRLTVL.